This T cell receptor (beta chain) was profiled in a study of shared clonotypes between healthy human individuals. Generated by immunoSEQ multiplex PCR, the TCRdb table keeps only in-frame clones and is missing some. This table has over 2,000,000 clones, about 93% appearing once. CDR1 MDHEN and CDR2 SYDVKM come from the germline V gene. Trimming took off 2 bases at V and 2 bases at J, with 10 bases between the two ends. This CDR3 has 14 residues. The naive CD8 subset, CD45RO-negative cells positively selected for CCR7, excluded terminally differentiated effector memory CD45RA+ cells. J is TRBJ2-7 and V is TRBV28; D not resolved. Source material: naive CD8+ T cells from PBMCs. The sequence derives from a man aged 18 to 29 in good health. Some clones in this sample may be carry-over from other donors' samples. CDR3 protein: CASSLRRKPYEQYF. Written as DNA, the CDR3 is TGTGCCAGCAGTTTACGGCGCAAACCCTACGAGCAGTACTTC.